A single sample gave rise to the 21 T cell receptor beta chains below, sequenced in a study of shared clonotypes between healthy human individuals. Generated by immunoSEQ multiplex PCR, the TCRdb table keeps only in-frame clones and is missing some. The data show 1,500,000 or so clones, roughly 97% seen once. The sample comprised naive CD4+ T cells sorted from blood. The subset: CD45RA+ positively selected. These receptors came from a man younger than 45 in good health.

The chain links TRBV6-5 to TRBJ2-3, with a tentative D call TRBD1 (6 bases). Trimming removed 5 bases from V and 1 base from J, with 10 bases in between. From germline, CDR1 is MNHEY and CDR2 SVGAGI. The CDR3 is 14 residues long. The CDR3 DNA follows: TGTGCCAGCAGTCTACAGGGTGGCACAGATACGCAGTATTTT. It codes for CASSLQGGTDTQYF.

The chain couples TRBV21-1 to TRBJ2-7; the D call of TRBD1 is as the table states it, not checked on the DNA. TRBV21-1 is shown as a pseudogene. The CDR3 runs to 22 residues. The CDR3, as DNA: TGTGCCAGCAGCAAACCATCCTATGGGACAGGCGACCTTACCCGCGTTTCCTACGAGCAGTACTTC. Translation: CASSKPSYGTGDLTRVSYEQYF.

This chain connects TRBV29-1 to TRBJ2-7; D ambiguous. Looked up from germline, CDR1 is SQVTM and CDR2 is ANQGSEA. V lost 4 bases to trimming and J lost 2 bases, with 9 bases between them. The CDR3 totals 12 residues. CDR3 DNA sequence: TGCAGCGTTGTTAGGAGCACCTACGAGCAGTACTTC. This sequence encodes CSVVRSTYEQYF.

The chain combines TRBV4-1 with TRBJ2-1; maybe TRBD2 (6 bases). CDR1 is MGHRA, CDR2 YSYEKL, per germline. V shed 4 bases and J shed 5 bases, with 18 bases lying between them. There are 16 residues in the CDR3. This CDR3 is CASSPGPGEGNNEQFF. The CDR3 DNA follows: TGCGCCAGCAGCCCAGGACCGGGAGAGGGAAACAATGAGCAGTTCTTC.

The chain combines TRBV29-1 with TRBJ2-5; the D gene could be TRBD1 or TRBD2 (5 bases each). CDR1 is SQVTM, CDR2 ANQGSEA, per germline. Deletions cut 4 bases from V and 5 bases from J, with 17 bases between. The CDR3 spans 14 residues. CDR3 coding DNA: TGCAGCGTTGTGTGGTCTAGCTCAGGGGAGACCCAGTACTTC. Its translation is CSVVWSSSGETQYF.

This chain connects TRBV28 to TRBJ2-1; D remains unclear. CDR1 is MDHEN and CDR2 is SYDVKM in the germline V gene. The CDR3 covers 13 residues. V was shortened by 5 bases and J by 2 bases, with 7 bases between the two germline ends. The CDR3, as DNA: TGTGCCAGCAGTCCACCTGCCTACAATGAGCAGTTCTTC. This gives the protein CASSPPAYNEQFF.

The CDR3 nucleotides read TGTGCCAGCAGCTTGGGCCAGGGTCGCTTTCTAGCTAACTATGGCTACACCTTC. It is translated as CASSLGQGRFLANYGYTF. This chain joins TRBV5-6 and TRBJ1-2; maybe TRBD1 (5 bases). The CDR3 extends over 18 amino acids. Germline CDR1 SGHDT, CDR2 YYEEEE. The V end was cut by 0 bases, the J end by 0 bases, with 18 bases between.

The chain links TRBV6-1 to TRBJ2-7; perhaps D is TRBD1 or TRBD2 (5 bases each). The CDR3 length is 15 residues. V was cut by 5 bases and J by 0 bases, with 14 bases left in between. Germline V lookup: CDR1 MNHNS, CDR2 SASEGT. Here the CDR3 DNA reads TGTGCCAGCAGTACACCGGGGCCCAGCTCCTACGAGCAGTACTTC. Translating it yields CASSTPGPSSYEQYF.

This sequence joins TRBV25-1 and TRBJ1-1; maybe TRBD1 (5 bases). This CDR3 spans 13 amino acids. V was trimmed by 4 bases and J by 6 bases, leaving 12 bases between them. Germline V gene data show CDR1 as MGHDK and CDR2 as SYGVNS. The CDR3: CASSGGGGPEAFF. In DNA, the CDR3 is TGTGCCAGCAGTGGGGGGGGTGGGCCTGAAGCTTTCTTT.

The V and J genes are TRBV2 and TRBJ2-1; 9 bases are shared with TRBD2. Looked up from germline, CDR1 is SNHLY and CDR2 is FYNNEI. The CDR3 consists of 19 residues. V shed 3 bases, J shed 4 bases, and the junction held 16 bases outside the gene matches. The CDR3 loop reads CASSDTGSGRGRIYNEQFF. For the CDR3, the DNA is TGTGCCAGCAGTGATACGGGTAGCGGGAGAGGGCGGATTTACAATGAGCAGTTCTTC. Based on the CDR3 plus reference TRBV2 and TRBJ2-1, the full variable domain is EPEVTQTPSHQVTQMGQEVILRCVPISNHLYFYWYRQILGQKVEFLVSFYNNEISEKSEIFDDQFSVERPDGSNFTLKIRSTKLEDSAMYFCASSDTGSGRGRIYNEQFFGPGTRLTVL.

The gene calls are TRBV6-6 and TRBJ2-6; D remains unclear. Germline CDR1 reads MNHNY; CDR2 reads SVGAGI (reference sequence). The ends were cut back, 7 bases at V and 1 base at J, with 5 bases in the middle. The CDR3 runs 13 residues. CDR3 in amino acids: CASKVSGANVLTF. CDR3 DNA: TGTGCCAGCAAAGTGTCTGGGGCCAACGTCCTGACTTTC.

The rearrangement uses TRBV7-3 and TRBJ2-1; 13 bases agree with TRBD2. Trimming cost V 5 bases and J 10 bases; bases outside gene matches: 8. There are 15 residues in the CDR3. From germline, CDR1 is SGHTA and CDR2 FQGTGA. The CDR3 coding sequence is TGTGCCAGCAGCCTAAGGACTAGCGGGAGACAAGAGCAGTTCTTC. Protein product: CASSLRTSGRQEQFF.

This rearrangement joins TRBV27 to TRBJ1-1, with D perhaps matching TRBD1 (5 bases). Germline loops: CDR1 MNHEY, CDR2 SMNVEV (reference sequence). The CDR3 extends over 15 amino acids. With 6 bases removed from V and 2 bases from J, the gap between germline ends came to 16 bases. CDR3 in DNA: TGTGCCAGCAGGACAGACGTGGGGTTTAACACTGAAGCTTTCTTT. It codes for CASRTDVGFNTEAFF.

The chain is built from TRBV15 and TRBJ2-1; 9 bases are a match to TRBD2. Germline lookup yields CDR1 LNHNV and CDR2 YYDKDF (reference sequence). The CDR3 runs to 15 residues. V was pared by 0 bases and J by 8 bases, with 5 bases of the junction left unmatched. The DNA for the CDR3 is TGTGCCACCAGCAGAGATAGACTAGCGGTGTATGAGCAGTTCTTC. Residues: CATSRDRLAVYEQFF.

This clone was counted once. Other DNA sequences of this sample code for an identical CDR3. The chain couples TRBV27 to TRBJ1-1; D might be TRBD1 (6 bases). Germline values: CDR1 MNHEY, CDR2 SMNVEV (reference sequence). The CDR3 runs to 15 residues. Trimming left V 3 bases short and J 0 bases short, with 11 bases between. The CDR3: CASSFRGGLNTEAFF. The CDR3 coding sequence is TGTGCCAGCAGTTTTAGAGGGGGGTTGAACACTGAAGCTTTCTTT.

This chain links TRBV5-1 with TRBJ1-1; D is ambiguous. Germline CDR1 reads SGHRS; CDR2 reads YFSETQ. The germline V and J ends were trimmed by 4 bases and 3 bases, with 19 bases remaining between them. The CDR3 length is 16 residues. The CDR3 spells CASSLYYFDTDTEAFF. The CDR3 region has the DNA TGCGCCAGCAGCCTTTACTATTTCGACACGGACACTGAAGCTTTCTTT.

The CDR3 region is CASSQTPGQTTYEQYF. In DNA, the CDR3 is TGCGCCAGCAGCCAAACCCCTGGACAGACCACCTACGAGCAGTACTTC. The gene calls are TRBV5-1 and TRBJ2-7; tentative D call: TRBD1 (6 bases). CDR3 length equals 16 residues. The germline V and J ends were trimmed by 4 bases and 2 bases, with 19 bases remaining between them. The germline gives CDR1 SGHRS, CDR2 YFSETQ.

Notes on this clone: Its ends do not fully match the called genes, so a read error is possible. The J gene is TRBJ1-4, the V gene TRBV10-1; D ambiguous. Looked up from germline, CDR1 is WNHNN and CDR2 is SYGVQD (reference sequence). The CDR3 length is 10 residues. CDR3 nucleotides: TGCGCCAGCATGAGAAGTACGAGTTATTTT. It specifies CASMRSTSYF.

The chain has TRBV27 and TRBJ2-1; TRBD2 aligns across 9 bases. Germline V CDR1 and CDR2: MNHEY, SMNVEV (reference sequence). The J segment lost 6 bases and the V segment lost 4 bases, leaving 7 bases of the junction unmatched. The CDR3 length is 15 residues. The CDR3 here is CASSSLAGLSNEQFF. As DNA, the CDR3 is TGTGCCAGCAGTTCACTAGCGGGCCTGTCCAATGAGCAGTTCTTC.

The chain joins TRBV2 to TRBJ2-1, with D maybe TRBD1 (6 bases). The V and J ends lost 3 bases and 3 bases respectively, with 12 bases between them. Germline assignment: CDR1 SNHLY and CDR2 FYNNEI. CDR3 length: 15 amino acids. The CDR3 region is CASSDTGTFYNEQFF. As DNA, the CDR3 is TGTGCCAGCAGTGATACAGGGACCTTCTACAATGAGCAGTTCTTC.

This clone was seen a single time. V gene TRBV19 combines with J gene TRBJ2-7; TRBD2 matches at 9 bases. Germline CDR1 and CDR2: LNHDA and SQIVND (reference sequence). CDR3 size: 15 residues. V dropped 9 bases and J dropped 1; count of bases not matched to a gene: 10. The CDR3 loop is CARASWTSESYEQYF. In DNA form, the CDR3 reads TGTGCCAGAGCGTCTTGGACTAGCGAGTCCTACGAGCAGTACTTC. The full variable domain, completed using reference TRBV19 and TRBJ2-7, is DGGITQSPKYLFRKEGQNVTLSCEQNLNHDAMYWYRQDPGQGLRLIYYSQIVNDFQKGDIAEGYSVSREKKESFPLTVTSAQKNPTAFYLCARASWTSESYEQYFGPGTRLTVT.